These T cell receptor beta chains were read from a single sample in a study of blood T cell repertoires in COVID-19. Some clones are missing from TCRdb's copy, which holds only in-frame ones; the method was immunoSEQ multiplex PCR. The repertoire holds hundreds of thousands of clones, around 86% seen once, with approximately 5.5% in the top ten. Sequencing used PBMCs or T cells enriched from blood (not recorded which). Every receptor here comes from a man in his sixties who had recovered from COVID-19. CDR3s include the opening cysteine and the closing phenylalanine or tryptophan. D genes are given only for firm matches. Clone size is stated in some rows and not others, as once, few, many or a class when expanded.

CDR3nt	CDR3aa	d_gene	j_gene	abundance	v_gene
TGTGCCAGCAGCTTTACCCCCGGGACAGGCCAAACAACAACTAATGAAAAACTGTTTTTT	CASSFTPGTGQTTTNEKLFF	TRBD1	TRBJ1-4	.	TRBV7-6
TGTGCCAGCTCAGCGGGACAGCAAGAGACCCAGTACTTC	CASSAGQQETQYF	.	TRBJ2-5	.	TRBV18
TGTGCCAGCAGTGAAGTGGAGACAGATACGCAGTATTTT	CASSEVETDTQYF	.	TRBJ2-3	few	TRBV6-4
TGTGCCAGCAGTGTATTTCGGGAGTTCACAGATACGCAGTATTTT	CASSVFREFTDTQYF	.	TRBJ2-3	.	TRBV6-6
TGTGCCAGCAGCGTAGACAGGGGCCCAGAGACCCAGTACTTC	CASSVDRGPETQYF	TRBD1	TRBJ2-5	.	TRBV9
TGTGCCAGCTCCGGACAGCTGATAGCCTACGAGCAGTACTTC	CASSGQLIAYEQYF	.	TRBJ2-7	.	TRBV6-5
TGTGCCAGCAGTGGGGACAGTTCCAATTCACCCCTCCACTTT	CASSGDSSNSPLHF	TRBD1	TRBJ1-6	.	TRBV2
TGTGCCACCAGCAGAGATGCGGCCTCGGAGCCCCAGCATTTT	CATSRDAASEPQHF	.	TRBJ1-5	once	TRBV15
TGCGCCAGCAGCTTGACGAGCGGGATTCGCGAGCAGTACTTC	CASSLTSGIREQYF	TRBD2	TRBJ2-7	.	TRBV5-1
TGTGCCAGCAACTTAGACAGGGGCACTGAAGCTTTCTTT	CASNLDRGTEAFF	TRBD1	TRBJ1-1	.	TRBV12-3/TRBV12-4
TGTGCCAGCAGCTCCCGACTAGCGGGAAACAATGAGCAGTTCTTC	CASSSRLAGNNEQFF	TRBD2	TRBJ2-1	.	TRBV5-6
TGCGCCAGCAGCTTGGACAACCGATTGTTCCCGACTGAAGCTTTCTTT	CASSLDNRLFPTEAFF	.	TRBJ1-1	once	TRBV5-1
TGTGCCAGCAGTTACCTCGCGGAGGGACCCTACGAGCAGTACTTC	CASSYLAEGPYEQYF	.	TRBJ2-7	few	TRBV6-5
TGCGCCAGCAGCTTGGAGGGGAGGCCGCCCCAGCATTTT	CASSLEGRPPQHF	.	TRBJ1-5	.	TRBV5-1
TGTGCCACCCAAACAGGGGCCTTACAGCCCCAGCATTTT	CATQTGALQPQHF	TRBD1	TRBJ1-5	.	TRBV6-5
TGTGCCAGCAGCCGACCGGGACTAATCTACGAGCAGTACTTC	CASSRPGLIYEQYF	TRBD2	TRBJ2-7	.	TRBV27
TGTGCCAGCAGTGAAACAGGGCACACTGAAGCTTTCTTT	CASSETGHTEAFF	.	TRBJ1-1	.	TRBV6-1
TGTGCCACCAACGATCAAGGGGGCGGGGATGAAAAACTGTTTTTT	CATNDQGGGDEKLFF	TRBD1	TRBJ1-4	.	TRBV28
TGTGCCAGAAGCTTGGCCCTTGCAGGGGGAAATGAGCAGTTCTTC	CARSLALAGGNEQFF	TRBD1	TRBJ2-1	.	TRBV5-3
TGTGCCAGCAGCTCGGCTGGCGGGAGGTTCCACGAGCAGTACTTC	CASSSAGGRFHEQYF	TRBD2	TRBJ2-7	.	TRBV13
TGTGCCAGCTCACCAGGAGTGGGACTATCGGCCTACAATGAGCAGTTCTTC	CASSPGVGLSAYNEQFF	TRBD2	TRBJ2-1	.	TRBV18
TGTGCCAGCAGTGAGGCCACGGGAGCCCGTTCCTACAATGAGCAGTTCTTC	CASSEATGARSYNEQFF	.	TRBJ2-1	.	TRBV6-1
TGTGCCAGCAGTCCGGACAGGGCGATCGGAGCTTTCTTT	CASSPDRAIGAFF	TRBD1	TRBJ1-1	once	TRBV27
TGTGCCAGCAGCCAAGAGACACCGTTGGGGAGTGAAAAACTGTTTTTT	CASSQETPLGSEKLFF	.	TRBJ1-4	.	TRBV4-2
TGTGCCAGCAGCCTTGCCTGGGGAGAGTACGAGCAGTACTTC	CASSLAWGEYEQYF	.	TRBJ2-7	few	TRBV3-1/TRBV3-2
TGTGCCAGCAGCTTCACCGGGACTAGCGTGTACGAGCAGTACTTC	CASSFTGTSVYEQYF	TRBD2	TRBJ2-7	.	TRBV11-2
TGCGCCAGCAGCTTGGAGACAGAGAACACTGAAGCTTTCTTT	CASSLETENTEAFF	.	TRBJ1-1	.	TRBV5-1
TGTGCCAGCAGTGGGACAACGAGAGAGCAGTACTTC	CASSGTTREQYF	.	TRBJ2-7	.	TRBV28
TGTGCCAGCAGTTCCCCGTCGGGACAGGGCTCTGAAAAACTGTTTTTT	CASSSPSGQGSEKLFF	TRBD1	TRBJ1-4	.	TRBV27
TGTGCCAGCAGCTTAATGCAGGGGGTTGATACGCAGTATTTT	CASSLMQGVDTQYF	TRBD1	TRBJ2-3	.	TRBV7-2
TGTGCCAGCAGCCCCCGGGCGCGGGTCGGGGAGCTGTTTTTT	CASSPRARVGELFF	.	TRBJ2-2	.	TRBV7-2
TGTGCCAGCAGTTATGAGGGAAGGAGAAACATTCAGTACTTC	CASSYEGRRNIQYF	.	TRBJ2-4	.	TRBV6-5